A single sample gave rise to the 9 T cell receptor beta chains below, sequenced in a study of blood T cell repertoires in COVID-19. Profiled with immunoSEQ multiplex PCR; TCRdb holds only in-frame clones, not every one. The data show over 140,000 clones, 75% to 80% seen once. What was sequenced was PBMCs or T cells enriched from blood (not recorded which). Receptor source: a woman aged 45 to 65 who had recovered from COVID-19.

The V gene is TRBV11-3, the J gene TRBJ1-1; D gene ambiguous. V lost 5 bases, J lost 8 bases, and 21 bases lay in between. Germline V gene sequence: CDR1 SGHNT, CDR2 YENEEA. This CDR3 contains 15 residues. This CDR3 is CASSADALEPREAFF. CDR3 sequence (DNA): TGTGCCAGCAGCGCGGATGCCCTTGAGCCGCGCGAAGCTTTCTTT.

The chain joins TRBV6-5 to TRBJ1-5, with D possibly matching TRBD1 (5 bases). Trimming cost V 6 bases and J 0 bases, with 9 bases left between them. The CDR3 length is 14 residues. Germline CDR1 is MNHEY and CDR2 is SVGAGI. The CDR3 spells CASSPTDSNQPQHF. The CDR3 bases are TGTGCCAGCAGCCCGACAGATAGCAATCAGCCCCAGCATTTT.

The V call is TRBV15, the J call TRBJ2-7; 13 bases agree with TRBD2. The CDR3 has 17 amino acids. CDR1 is LNHNV, CDR2 YYDKDF, per germline (reference sequence). Unmatched junction bases numbered 13, after V lost 4 bases and J lost 7 bases. CDR3 DNA sequence: TGTGCCACCAGCACGACGCTAACTAGCGGGAGGGCCTTAGAGCAGTACTTC. Encoded protein: CATSTTLTSGRALEQYF.

The CDR3: CASSGRTSGGAWYNEQFF. For the CDR3, the DNA is TGCGCCAGCAGCGGAAGGACTAGCGGGGGGGCCTGGTACAATGAGCAGTTCTTC. The V gene is TRBV5-1, the J gene TRBJ2-1, with TRBD2 identical over 15 bases. Germline CDR1 reads SGHRS; CDR2 reads YFSETQ. CDR3 length: 18 residues. The V segment lost 4 bases and the J segment 4 bases; nucleotides outside the gene matches: 9.

This chain links TRBV5-4 with TRBJ2-2, with TRBD2 matching 11 bases. In germline, CDR1 is SGHNT, CDR2 YYREEE (reference sequence). V was clipped by 4 bases and J by 7 bases; unmatched bases: 12. This CDR3 comprises 17 residues. DNA of the CDR3: TGTGCCAGCAGCCAAGATATAGCGGGAGGGGCTGTCGGGGAGCTGTTTTTT. This encodes CASSQDIAGGAVGELFF.

The J gene is TRBJ1-2, the V gene TRBV4-1; 8 positions agree with TRBD1. The CDR3 is 15 residues long. V gave up 4 bases and J gave up 5 bases; unmatched junction bases: 9. The germline V gene has CDR1 MGHRA and CDR2 YSYEKL. The CDR3, as DNA: TGCGCCAGCAGCCTACAAACAGGGGGAGGGTATGGCTACACCTTC. Residues: CASSLQTGGGYGYTF.

The chain carries TRBV2 and TRBJ2-6; D is unclear. Germline-derived CDR1 and CDR2 are SNHLY and FYNNEI. Trimming removed 3 bases at V and 0 bases at J, with 6 bases between. There are 15 residues in the CDR3. In DNA, the CDR3 is TGTGCCAGCAGTGACGGGTACTCTGGGGCCAACGTCCTGACTTTC. It is translated as CASSDGYSGANVLTF.

This chain links TRBV28 with TRBJ1-4; no definite D call. The germline V and J ends were trimmed by 11 bases and 8 bases, with 15 bases remaining between them. CDR1 is MDHEN and CDR2 is SYDVKM in the germline V gene. This CDR3 spans 12 amino acids. The CDR3 DNA is TGTGCCGCCCAGGAGGCGCCCGAAAAACTGTTTTTT. Translation: CAAQEAPEKLFF.

This clone was seen once. An end of the junction differs from the germline gene, which may be a read error. The V call is TRBV19, the J call TRBJ2-2; D possibly corresponds to TRBD2 (6 bases). There are 15 residues in the CDR3. Germline V gene sequence: CDR1 LNHDA, CDR2 SQIVND (reference sequence). In nucleotides, the CDR3 is TGTGCCAGTACTATAGCGGAGATGAACACCGGGGAGCTGTTTTTT. Its translation is CASTIAEMNTGELFF.